This TCR beta chain was obtained from a study of blood T cells in healthy people across ages. The wider study: Through template switching, about one barcoded beta molecule was captured per two T cells, as measured in model experiments.

The CDR3 is made up of 15 amino acids. Germline trimming cut 3 bases from V and 5 bases from J; bases unmatched to any gene: 8. CDR1 is DFQATT and CDR2 is SNEGSKA in the germline V gene (reference sequence). The study's findings and limits: Greater diversity and more naive CD4+ cells were seen in long-lived donors than in aged donors.

Each donor's blood draw was 8.5 to 10 milliliters of peripheral blood. A J-beta primer mix and a sample-barcoded 5' primer were used in a second PCR of roughly 6 to 11 cycles. One entry per CDR3 protein, called by TCRdb with MiXCR from the 5' RACE reads. Counted here are fewer than 950,000 distinct CDR3 sequences, about 55% occurring once; the ten biggest clones make up approximately 40%. As for this clonotype: Its specificity is not known.

Sequencing was done on a sample of blood. The receptor was isolated from a man older than 75 in good health. V is TRBV20-1 and J is TRBJ2-5, with 11 nucleotides matching TRBD2. Here the CDR3 DNA reads TGCAGTGCTAGTTGGCTAGCGGGAGGTTTTGAGACCCAGTACTTC. Amino acid sequence: CSASWLAGGFETQYF.